This entry describes one T cell receptor (beta chain). Its target is unknown. CDR3 length: 14 residues. Deletions cut 6 bases from V and 1 base from J, with 9 bases between. CDR1 and CDR2 from the germline V gene are SGHVS and FQNEAQ. This entry is derived from a study of shared clonotypes between healthy human individuals. Study summary: CD4 naive cells filled three plates per donor, CD4 memory three, CD8 naive two and CD8 memory one. Study findings and constraints: Generally, naive subsets (rather than memory subsets) showed larger estimated richness. Although depth was large, rarefaction showed that sequencing of the sorted subsets was incomplete.

Libraries were prepared by immunoSEQ multiplex PCR; TCRdb keeps only in-frame clonotypes and omits some of them. Seen here are 1,400,000 or so clones, around 98.5% observed once, and the top ten hold about 0.34%. It was into CD45RA+ naive and CD45RA-negative memory subsets that the CD4+ cells were split. The V gene is TRBV7-8, the J gene TRBJ2-2; D is unresolved. Sequencing was done on a sample of naive CD4+ T cells sorted from blood. Described subset: CD45RA+ positively selected. This clonotype was obtained from a young man in good health. CDR3: CASRVNRNTGELFF. Here the CDR3 DNA reads TGTGCCAGCAGGGTTAACAGGAACACCGGGGAGCTGTTTTTT.